This T cell receptor (beta chain) is from a study of blood T cells in healthy people across ages. A sample-barcoded 5' primer and a J-beta primer mix were used in a second PCR of roughly 7 to 11 cycles. TCRdb redid the calling of the 5' RACE reads with MiXCR, one entry per CDR3 protein. This table has roughly 720,000 distinct CDR3 sequences, roughly 50% appearing once. Germline-derived CDR1 and CDR2 are KGHDR and SFDVKD. The trim removed 4 bases at V and 6 bases at J, leaving 16 bases unmatched. This CDR3 is built from 19 residues. Notes on this clonotype: Antigen unknown.

Regarding the study as a whole: Comparison with aged donors showed that long-lived donors had more naive CD4+ cells and higher diversity. The unknown donor CMV status may have confounded expanded clonotype changes. PBMC samples, being unsorted, prevented any conclusive comparison of naive and antigen-experienced cells.

The rearrangement joins TRBV24-1 to TRBJ2-1, with 11 bases lining up with TRBD2. The receptor comes from a man older than 75 in good health. Sequencing was carried out using blood. In nucleotides, the CDR3 is TGTGCCACCAGTGAACTGGGGCGACGGGGGACTAGCGGAAGCAATGAGCAGTTCTTC. Amino acids: CATSELGRRGTSGSNEQFF.